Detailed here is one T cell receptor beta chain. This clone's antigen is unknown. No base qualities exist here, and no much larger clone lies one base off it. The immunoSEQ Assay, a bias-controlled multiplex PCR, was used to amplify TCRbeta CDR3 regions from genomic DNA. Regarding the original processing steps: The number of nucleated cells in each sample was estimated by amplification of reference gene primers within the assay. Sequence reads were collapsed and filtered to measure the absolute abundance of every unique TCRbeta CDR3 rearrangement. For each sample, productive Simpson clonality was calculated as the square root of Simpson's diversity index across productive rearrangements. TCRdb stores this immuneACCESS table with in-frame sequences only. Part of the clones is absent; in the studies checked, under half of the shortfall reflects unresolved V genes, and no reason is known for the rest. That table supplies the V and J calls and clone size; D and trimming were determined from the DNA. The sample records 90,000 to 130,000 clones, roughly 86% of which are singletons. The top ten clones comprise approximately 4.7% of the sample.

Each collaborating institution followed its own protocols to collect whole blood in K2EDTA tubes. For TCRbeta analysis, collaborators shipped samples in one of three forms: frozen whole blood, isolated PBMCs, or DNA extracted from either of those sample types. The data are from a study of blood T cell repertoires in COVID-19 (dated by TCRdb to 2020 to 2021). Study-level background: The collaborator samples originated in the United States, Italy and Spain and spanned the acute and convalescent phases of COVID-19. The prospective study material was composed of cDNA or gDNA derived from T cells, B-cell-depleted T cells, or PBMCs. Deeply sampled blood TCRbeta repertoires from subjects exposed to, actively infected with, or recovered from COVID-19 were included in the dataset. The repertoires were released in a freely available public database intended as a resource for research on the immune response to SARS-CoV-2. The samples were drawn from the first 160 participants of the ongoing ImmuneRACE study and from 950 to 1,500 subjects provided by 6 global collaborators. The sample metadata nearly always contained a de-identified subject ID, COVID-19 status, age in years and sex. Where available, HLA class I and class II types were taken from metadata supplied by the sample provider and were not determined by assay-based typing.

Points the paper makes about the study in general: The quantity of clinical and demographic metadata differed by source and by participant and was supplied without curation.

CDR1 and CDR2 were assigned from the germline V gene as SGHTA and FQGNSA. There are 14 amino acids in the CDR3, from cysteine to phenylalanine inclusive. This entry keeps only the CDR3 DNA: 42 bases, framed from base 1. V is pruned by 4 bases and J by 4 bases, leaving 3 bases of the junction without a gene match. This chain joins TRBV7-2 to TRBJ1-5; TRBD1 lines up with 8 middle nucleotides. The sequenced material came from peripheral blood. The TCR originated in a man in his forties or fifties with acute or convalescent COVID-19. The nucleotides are TGTGCCAGCAGCTCGGGACAGGCAAATCAGCCCCAGCATTTT. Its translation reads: CASSSGQANQPQHF.